This TCR beta chain is drawn from a study of radiotherapy plus CTLA-4 blockade in lung cancer. Study at large: Objective responses were seen in around a sixth of patients, disease control in about 30%.

V lost 5 bases, J lost 5 bases, and 11 bases stayed unmatched. CDR3 length: 15 amino acids. CDR1 SGHRS and CDR2 YFSETQ come from the germline V gene. Profiled with immunoSEQ multiplex PCR; TCRdb holds only in-frame clones, not every one. In the table there are 85,000 to 90,000 clones, around 86% of which are singletons. The sequence derives from a human donor with non-small cell lung cancer that progressed on radiotherapy plus ipilimumab. The V and J genes are TRBV5-1 and TRBJ1-2; 8 nucleotides line up with TRBD1. Sequencing used peripheral blood, obtained from a patient treated with radiotherapy plus ipilimumab. Here the CDR3 DNA reads TGCGCCAGCAGTTTAGGAACAGGGGGGATATATGGCTACACCTTC. Its protein is CASSLGTGGIYGYTF.